Included here is one T cell receptor beta chain sequence, with context. The data stem from a study of control samples from healthy donors and cancer patients. The table came from immunoSEQ multiplex PCR; TCRdb's copy has only in-frame clones and leaves some out. The profile shows some 140,000 clones, 85% to 90% of them singletons. Germline V gene sequence: CDR1 SGHRS, CDR2 YFSETQ. This CDR3 comprises 15 residues. The V end was cut by 3 bases, the J end by 2 bases, with 15 bases between. The material sequenced was PBMCs. The receptor's source is a middle-aged man with head and neck cancer. The J gene is TRBJ2-7, the V gene TRBV5-1, with a weak D call TRBD2 (5 bases). CDR3 sequence (DNA): TGCGCCAGCAGCTACCTCCCGGGAATAGCCTACGAGCAGTACTTC. Its translation: CASSYLPGIAYEQYF.